This T cell receptor (beta chain) was found in a study of T cell repertoires in cytomegalovirus infection. Study-wide context: Through public TCR beta signatures, both CMV infection and matching HLA type were indicated.

In this sample, this clonotype turned up a few times. What it binds is unknown. Whole-study results and caveats: Using cumulative public TCR beta family frequency, the authors identified those who carried CMV together with the relevant HLA. Clonotype analysis showed dominance of the ex vivo response by HLA-C-restricted CMV-specific TCR beta clonotypes.

TCRdb itself ran the reads through MiXCR, one entry per CDR3 protein. The sample lists 650,000 to 900,000 distinct CDR3 sequences, 29% occurring once. The CDR3 is 16 amino acids. Losses at the gene ends were 3 bases for V and 3 bases for J; bases not matched to a gene: 5. In germline, CDR1 is LNHDA, CDR2 SQIVND (reference sequence). The sequence was obtained from a human donor in good health (CMV status not recorded). Some clones in this sample may be carry-over from other donors' samples. This chain connects TRBV19 to TRBJ2-1; 10 bases are a match to TRBD2. Sequencing was performed on cultured CD8+ T cells from PBMCs, taken from culture after CMV antigen stimulation. The CDR3 loop reads CASSILAGAVYNEQFF. As DNA, the CDR3 is TGTGCCAGTAGTATCCTAGCGGGGGCTGTCTACAATGAGCAGTTCTTC.